Following are 25 T cell receptor beta chains from one sample sequenced in a study of blood T cell repertoires in COVID-19. Some clones are missing from TCRdb's copy, which holds only in-frame ones; the method was immunoSEQ multiplex PCR. The profile shows some 190,000 clones, 75% to 85% of them singletons. Sequenced sample: peripheral blood. The receptor source for this set is a man in his sixties with acute or convalescent COVID-19.

This chain links TRBV2 with TRBJ1-1; TRBD1 might be the D (6 bases). The CDR3 sequence is 13 residues long. The ends were cut back, 5 bases at V and 1 base at J, with 8 bases in the middle. Germline CDR1 and CDR2: SNHLY and FYNNEI. CDR3 sequence (DNA): TGTGCCAGCAGTCTGGGACAGAACACTGAAGCTTTCTTT. Its translation is CASSLGQNTEAFF. The variable domain in full, completed from reference TRBV2 and TRBJ1-1, reads EPEVTQTPSHQVTQMGQEVILRCVPISNHLYFYWYRQILGQKVEFLVSFYNNEISEKSEIFDDQFSVERPDGSNFTLKIRSTKLEDSAMYFCASSLGQNTEAFFGQGTRLTVV.

This clone was found once. This chain uses TRBV2 with TRBJ2-7; unclear D gene. This CDR3 has 11 residues. Trimming took 3 bases from V and 3 from J, leaving 3 bases between them. The germline V gene encodes CDR1 SNHLY and CDR2 FYNNEI. CDR3 sequence: CASSEYYEQYF. The CDR3 DNA is TGTGCCAGCAGTGAGTACTACGAGCAGTACTTC.

The chain has TRBV5-8 and TRBJ2-1; 9 bases are shared with TRBD1. V lost 4 bases and J lost 6; bases outside the gene matches: 11. Germline V CDR1 and CDR2: SGHTS, YDEGEE. This CDR3 contains 16 residues. The CDR3 sequence is CASSDTGGASRNEQFF. The CDR3 DNA reads TGTGCCAGCAGCGACACAGGGGGCGCCAGTCGCAATGAGCAGTTCTTC. Looking up the rest from reference TRBV5-8 and TRBJ2-1 gives the full variable domain: EAGVTQSPTHLIKTRGQQATLRCSPISGHTSVYWYQQALGLGLQFLLWYDEGEERNRGNFPPRFSGRQFPNYSSELNVNALELEDSALYLCASSDTGGASRNEQFFGPGTRLTVL.

This clone was seen a handful of times. V and J are TRBV7-8 and TRBJ1-1; no clear D. The germline V gene has CDR1 SGHVS and CDR2 FQNEAQ. Trimming cost V 5 bases and J 1 base, with 14 bases left between them. CDR3 length: 15 amino acids. DNA of the CDR3: TGTGCCAGCAGCCCCACACCATCGCAGAACACTGAAGCTTTCTTT. Protein product: CASSPTPSQNTEAFF.

The chain has TRBV7-9 and TRBJ1-5; D ambiguous. Germline CDR1 SEHNR, CDR2 FQNEAQ (reference sequence). CDR3 length equals 13 residues. The V gene lost 5 bases and the J gene lost 9 bases, with 14 bases spanning the gap. CDR3 region: CASSPEGIRPQHF. In nucleotides, the CDR3 is TGTGCCAGCAGCCCCGAGGGTATCCGGCCCCAGCATTTT.

This chain uses TRBV19 with TRBJ1-2; 9 nucleotides agree with TRBD1. The germline CDR1 and CDR2 sequences are LNHDA and SQIVND (reference sequence). The V and J ends lost 7 bases and 8 bases, in that order; junction bases with no gene match: 11. The CDR3 has 14 residues. CDR3: CASTSGTGPKGYTF. CDR3 DNA: TGTGCCAGTACCTCCGGGACAGGGCCCAAGGGCTACACCTTC.

V usage is TRBV4-1 and J usage is TRBJ1-4; D might be TRBD1 (6 bases). V was trimmed by 1 base and J by 0 bases, leaving 15 bases between them. Germline V gives CDR1 MGHRA, CDR2 YSYEKL. The CDR3 runs 18 residues. The CDR3 nucleotides are TGCGCCAGCAGCCAAGTTCCCGTACAGGGAGCAACTAATGAAAAACTGTTTTTT. This translates into CASSQVPVQGATNEKLFF.

This clone was counted a few times. The chain is built from TRBV5-4 and TRBJ2-5; TRBD2 might be the D (5 bases). Trimming cost V 0 bases and J 5 bases, with 8 bases left between them. This CDR3 has 13 amino acids. CDR1 and CDR2 (germline): SGHNT, YYREEE (reference sequence). CDR3 DNA: TGTGCCAGCAGCTTGGTCACGGGGGAGACCCAGTACTTC. Its protein product is CASSLVTGETQYF.

The chain recombines TRBV5-4 with TRBJ1-4; no clear D gene. The V gene lost 4 bases and the J gene lost 4 bases, with 11 bases spanning the gap. The CDR3 loop spans 14 amino acids. CDR1 and CDR2 from the germline V gene are SGHNT and YYREEE (reference sequence). CDR3 bases: TGTGCCAGCAGCCTTGGTGGGAGTAATGAAAAACTGTTTTTT. Its translation: CASSLGGSNEKLFF.

The chain uses TRBV18 and TRBJ2-7; TRBD1 agrees at 9 bases. After removal of 2 bases from V and 1 base from J, the junction contained 9 bases not matched to a gene. CDR3 size: 17 residues. Germline lookup yields CDR1 KGHSH and CDR2 LQKENI. The CDR3 DNA is TGTGCCAGCTCACCATTGGGCCCGGGACAGGGTTCCTACGAGCAGTACTTC. Translated: CASSPLGPGQGSYEQYF.

The CDR3 region is CSVDEGQDTIYF. CDR3 DNA sequence: TGCAGCGTTGACGAGGGTCAGGACACCATATATTTT. This chain joins TRBV29-1 and TRBJ1-3; D unresolved. Between the trimmed V and J ends, which lost 3 bases and 8 bases, there was a span of 11 bases. This CDR3 has 12 residues. The germline V gene has CDR1 SQVTM and CDR2 ANQGSEA.

The CDR3 DNA follows: TGTGCCAGCAGTTCCCAAACAGGGCGCGCAGGGGGCTACACCTTC. This codes for CASSSQTGRAGGYTF. V and J are TRBV28 and TRBJ1-2; D might be TRBD1 (6 bases). This CDR3 is 15 amino acids long. Germline V gene sequence: CDR1 MDHEN, CDR2 SYDVKM. Trimming left V 4 bases short and J 8 bases short, with 20 bases between.

The rearrangement uses TRBV5-1 and TRBJ2-7; D might be TRBD2 (5 bases). The CDR3 covers 13 residues. Trimming removed 3 bases at V and 7 bases at J, with 14 bases between. Germline V lookup: CDR1 SGHRS, CDR2 YFSETQ. The CDR3 loop is CASSSEGKREQYF. CDR3 in DNA: TGCGCCAGCAGCTCAGAGGGTAAACGAGAGCAGTACTTC.

The table lists this clone with a count of one. The gene calls are TRBV24-1 and TRBJ2-2, with D perhaps matching TRBD1 (6 bases). Trimming removed 3 bases from V and 5 bases from J, with 15 bases in between. The CDR3 is 16 amino acids. From germline, CDR1 is KGHDR and CDR2 SFDVKD. CDR3 region: CATSDTTGQKTGELFF. The DNA for the CDR3 is TGTGCCACCAGTGATACCACCGGACAGAAAACCGGGGAGCTGTTTTTT.

The V call is TRBV3-1 (or the pseudogene TRBV3-2), the J call TRBJ2-5, with 15 bases that match TRBD2. The CDR3 loop spans 17 amino acids. From germline, CDR1 is LGHDT and CDR2 YNNKEL (reference sequence). V dropped 4 bases and J dropped 1; count of bases not matched to a gene: 4. CDR3 coding DNA: TGTGCCAGCAGCCCAGGACTAGCGGGGGGGATCCAAGAGACCCAGTACTTC. Protein product: CASSPGLAGGIQETQYF.

This chain connects TRBV11-2 to TRBJ2-7; 12 bases agree with TRBD2. CDR3 length equals 15 residues. CDR1 is SGHAT, CDR2 FQNNGV, per germline. Trimming removed 5 bases from V and 6 bases from J; junction bases left unmatched: 8. The DNA of the CDR3 is TGTGCCAGCAGCCCCAGACCGGGACTAGCGGGCGAGCAGTACTTC. Protein product: CASSPRPGLAGEQYF.

This clone showed up just a few times. The genes are TRBV19 and TRBJ2-7; 7 bases are shared with TRBD2. In germline, CDR1 is LNHDA, CDR2 SQIVND (reference sequence). J gave up 7 bases and V 3 bases, and 15 bases lay outside the gene matches. The CDR3 contains 16 residues. CDR3 DNA: TGTGCCAGTAGTATCAGATCAGGAGTGGGAGCGGGGGAGCAGTACTTC. Amino acid sequence: CASSIRSGVGAGEQYF.

Regarding this clone: The sample contains more than one DNA sequence encoding this CDR3. The chain carries TRBV5-1 and TRBJ2-3; TRBD2 matches 13 bases. CDR1 SGHRS and CDR2 YFSETQ come from the germline V gene. This CDR3 is built from 15 residues. Unmatched junction bases numbered 3, after V lost 4 bases and J lost 4 bases. The CDR3 region is CASSPGLAGADTQYF. CDR3 nucleotide sequence: TGCGCCAGCAGCCCCGGACTAGCGGGGGCAGATACGCAGTATTTT. The whole variable domain, remainder taken from reference TRBV5-1 and TRBJ2-3, is KAGVTQTPRYLIKTRGQQVTLSCSPISGHRSVSWYQQTPGQGLQFLFEYFSETQRNKGNFPGRFSGRQFSNSRSEMNVSTLELGDSALYLCASSPGLAGADTQYFGPGTRLTVL.

The chain carries TRBV6-6 and TRBJ2-2, with 9 bases aligning to TRBD2. The V gene's germline CDR1 is MNHNY and CDR2 SVGAGI (reference sequence). The junction had 11 bases not matched to a gene; V was cut back by 6 bases and J by 6 bases. The CDR3 has 16 amino acids. The CDR3 DNA is TGTGCCAGCAGCCCGCCGGCGGGAGGGCCTTCCGGGGAGCTGTTTTTT. The encoded protein is CASSPPAGGPSGELFF.

The chain uses TRBV6-1 and TRBJ1-4; 7 nucleotides agree with TRBD1. This CDR3 has 14 residues. V trimming: 5 bases; J trimming: 7 bases; junction bases outside the gene matches: 7. Germline V gene sequence: CDR1 MNHNS, CDR2 SASEGT. The CDR3 loop is CASSHRDRGEKLFF. In DNA form, the CDR3 reads TGTGCCAGCAGTCACCGGGACAGAGGTGAAAAACTGTTTTTT.

V usage is TRBV6-6 and J usage is TRBJ1-3; D is perhaps TRBD1 (6 bases). In germline, CDR1 is MNHNY, CDR2 SVGAGI (reference sequence). The length of the CDR3 is 15 residues. The ends were cut back, 5 bases at V and 4 bases at J, with 15 bases in the middle. CDR3 residues: CASSPQQGAGNTIYF. CDR3 bases: TGTGCCAGCAGTCCCCAACAGGGTGCAGGAAACACCATATATTTT.

This clone showed up just once. The J gene is TRBJ1-3, the V gene TRBV6-1, with D perhaps TRBD1 (5 bases). The CDR3 sequence is 14 residues long. V lost 2 bases to trimming and J lost 7 bases, with 12 bases between them. Germline CDR1 MNHNS, CDR2 SASEGT. The CDR3 bases are TGTGCCAGCAGTGAAAGTAGCAGGGCGAACACCATATATTTT. As protein: CASSESSRANTIYF.

This chain uses TRBV3-1 (or the pseudogene TRBV3-2) with TRBJ2-1, with TRBD2 identical over 9 bases. This CDR3 has 15 residues. Per the germline V gene, CDR1 is LGHDT and CDR2 is YNNKEL (reference sequence). With V trimmed by 4 bases and J by 8 bases, 9 bases remained unmatched. The CDR3 spells CASSPTGRGGYEQFF. In DNA, the CDR3 is TGTGCCAGCAGCCCTACTGGGCGGGGGGGCTATGAGCAGTTCTTC.

This chain links TRBV30 with TRBJ2-1; the match to TRBD1 covers 8 bases. Trimming removed 5 bases from V and 4 bases from J; junction bases left unmatched: 4. CDR3 length equals 13 residues. Germline values: CDR1 GTSNPN, CDR2 SVGIG (reference sequence). The CDR3 protein is CAWGRQGYNEQFF. The CDR3 bases are TGTGCCTGGGGCCGACAGGGGTACAATGAGCAGTTCTTC.

The rearrangement uses TRBV4-2 and TRBJ2-1; 10 bases map to TRBD1. This CDR3 has 16 residues. Germline V gene lookup returns CDR1 LGHNA and CDR2 YNFKEQ. Trimming at V came to 0 bases and at J to 4 bases, leaving 3 bases not matched to a gene. CDR3 sequence (DNA): TGTGCCAGCAGCCAAGACGCGGGACAGGGGTACAATGAGCAGTTCTTC. This translates into CASSQDAGQGYNEQFF.